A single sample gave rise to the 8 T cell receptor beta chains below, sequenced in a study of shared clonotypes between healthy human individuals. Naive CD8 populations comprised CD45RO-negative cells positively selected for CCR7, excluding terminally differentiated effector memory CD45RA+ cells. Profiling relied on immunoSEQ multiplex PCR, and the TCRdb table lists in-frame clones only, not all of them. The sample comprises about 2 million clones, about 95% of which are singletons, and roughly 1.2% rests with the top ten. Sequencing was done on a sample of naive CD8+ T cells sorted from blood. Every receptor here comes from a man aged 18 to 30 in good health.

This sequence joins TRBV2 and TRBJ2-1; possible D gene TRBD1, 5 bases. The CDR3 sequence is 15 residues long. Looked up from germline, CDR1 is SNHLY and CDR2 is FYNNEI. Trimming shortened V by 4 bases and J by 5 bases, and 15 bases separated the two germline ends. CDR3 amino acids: CASSGGLDIDNEQFF. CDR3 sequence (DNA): TGTGCCAGCAGTGGAGGTTTGGACATCGACAATGAGCAGTTCTTC.

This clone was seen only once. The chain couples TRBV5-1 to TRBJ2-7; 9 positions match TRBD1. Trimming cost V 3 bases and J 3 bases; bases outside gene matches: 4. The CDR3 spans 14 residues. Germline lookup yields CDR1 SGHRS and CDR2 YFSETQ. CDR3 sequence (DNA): TGCGCCAGCAGCTGGACAGGGGCCAACTACGAGCAGTACTTC. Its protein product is CASSWTGANYEQYF. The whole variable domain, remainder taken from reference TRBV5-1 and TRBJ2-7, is KAGVTQTPRYLIKTRGQQVTLSCSPISGHRSVSWYQQTPGQGLQFLFEYFSETQRNKGNFPGRFSGRQFSNSRSEMNVSTLELGDSALYLCASSWTGANYEQYFGPGTRLTVT.

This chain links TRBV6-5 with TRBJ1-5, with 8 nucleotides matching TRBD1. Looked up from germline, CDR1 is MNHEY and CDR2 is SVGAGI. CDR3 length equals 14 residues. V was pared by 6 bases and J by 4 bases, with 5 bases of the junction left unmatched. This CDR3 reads CASSHRGINQPQHF. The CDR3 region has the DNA TGTGCCAGCAGCCACAGGGGGATAAATCAGCCCCAGCATTTT.

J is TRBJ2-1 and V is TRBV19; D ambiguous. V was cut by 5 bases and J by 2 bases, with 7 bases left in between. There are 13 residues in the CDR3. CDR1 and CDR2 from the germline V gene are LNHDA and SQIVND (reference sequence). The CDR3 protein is CASSATAYNEQFF. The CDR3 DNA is TGTGCCAGTAGTGCGACTGCCTACAATGAGCAGTTCTTC.

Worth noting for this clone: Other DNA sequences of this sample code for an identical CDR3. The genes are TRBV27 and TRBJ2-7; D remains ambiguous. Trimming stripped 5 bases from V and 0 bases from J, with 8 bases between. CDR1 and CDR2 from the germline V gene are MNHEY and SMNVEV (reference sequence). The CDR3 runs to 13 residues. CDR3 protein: CASSPISSYEQYF. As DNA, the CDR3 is TGTGCCAGCAGTCCCATCAGCTCCTACGAGCAGTACTTC.

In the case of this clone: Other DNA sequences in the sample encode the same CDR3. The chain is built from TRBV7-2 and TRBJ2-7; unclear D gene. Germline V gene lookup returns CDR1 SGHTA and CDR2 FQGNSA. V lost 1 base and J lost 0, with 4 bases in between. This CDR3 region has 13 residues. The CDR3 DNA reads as TGTGCCAGCAGCTTAGACCCCTCCTACGAGCAGTACTTC. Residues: CASSLDPSYEQYF.

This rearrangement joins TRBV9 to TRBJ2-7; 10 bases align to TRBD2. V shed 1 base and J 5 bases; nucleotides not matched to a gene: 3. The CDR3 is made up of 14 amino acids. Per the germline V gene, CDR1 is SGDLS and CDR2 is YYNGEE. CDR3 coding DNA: TGTGCCAGCAGCGTAAGCGGGGGGGCCAACGAGCAGTACTTC. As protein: CASSVSGGANEQYF.

In DNA, the CDR3 is TGTGCCAGCAGTCCCAGCGTGGGGGAGGATAACTATGGCTACACCTTC. It yields the protein CASSPSVGEDNYGYTF. The gene calls are TRBV27 and TRBJ1-2; TRBD1 is a possible D gene (5 bases). V lost 5 bases and J 1 base, leaving 17 bases between the germline ends. From germline, CDR1 is MNHEY and CDR2 SMNVEV (reference sequence). The CDR3 length is 16 residues.